This note documents a single TCR beta chain sequence. What antigen it recognizes has not been identified. One base away there is no much larger clone; base qualities are not given. These data come from a study of PD-L1 blockade in urothelial cancer (dated by TCRdb to 2015 to 2018). About the investigation overall: Every patient began therapy in about 2014 and was given atezolizumab 1,200 mg intravenously every 3 weeks. About 90% of the roughly 29 patients were identified as males with urothelial cancer of bladder origin, and a prior smoking history was reported by 18 of 29 patients. Patients had an ECOG performance status of 0 or 1 and had received between 0 and 3 prior chemotherapy regimens. Blood samples were analyzed at 3 weeks after treatment start (second dose) and at 6 weeks after treatment start. Blood samples gave median yields of about 140,000 T cells and more than 80,000 unique TCRs, along with a median clonality of 0.080. An exploratory multi-omic analysis was conducted of the somatic, immune and clinical correlates of response to PD-L1 blockade with atezolizumab in urothelial cancer. Pretreatment tumor samples, along with matched peripheral blood collected serially before and after atezolizumab treatment, underwent TCR sequencing. Progression-free survival longer than 6 months counted as durable clinical benefit, and TCR features were additionally tested against both progression-free and overall survival. In the same patients, pretreatment tumors underwent whole exome sequencing and RNA sequencing in addition to TCR sequencing. Durable clinical benefit was achieved by nine patients but not by the remaining 20. Some 30 patients had pretreatment blood TCR-seq, about 24 had at least one posttreatment blood collection, and about 24 had tumor TCR-seq. Here is what the overall study found, with its caveats: Patients with durable benefit showed greater expansion of tumor-associated TCR clones in peripheral blood 3 weeks after starting treatment (n of about 22, p = 0.022). Improved progression-free and overall survival was found to be associated with pretreatment peripheral blood TCR clonality below the median. Because the sample size was small (n of about 30) and many exploratory analyses were performed, the results are intended to be hypothesis-generating.

Each PCR received spiked-in synthetic TCR analog templates so that absolute template abundance could be estimated from read counts. The immunoSEQ assay was used to amplify TCRbeta CDR3 regions from genomic DNA with bias-controlled V and J gene primers. Sequencing of rearranged TCRbeta segments was performed at approximately 20X coverage. The study's processing was this. Sequencing errors were corrected by clustering, and CDR3s were annotated against IMGT so that V, D and J genes could be assigned. Only productive TCRbeta rearrangements were used in downstream analyses, excluding out-of-frame or stop-codon sequences. To compute clonality, Shannon entropy was normalized by the log of the number of unique productive sequences and then subtracted from one. Fisher's exact test with Benjamini-Hochberg correction, at a threshold of adjusted p below 0.01, was used to find clones that differed between time points or between blood and tumor. TCRdb holds this immuneACCESS table with in-frame rearrangements only. Some clones are missing; in checked studies, unresolved V genes explain under half, and the rest has no known cause. Clone size and the V and J calls come from that table; the DNA yielded D and trimming. Counted in this sample were about 30,000 clones; over 75% of them appeared once. Of the sample, about 2% is held by the ten largest clones.

The germline V gene (reference sequence) provides CDR1 SEHNR and CDR2 FQNEAQ. CDR3 length: 11 amino acids, cysteine to phenylalanine. The kept DNA is CDR3 alone, 33 bases in frame from the first base. For this chain, trimming is 7 bases at the V end and 5 bases at the J end, and the number of junction bases without a gene match is 1. A total of approximately 27 patients with locally advanced or metastatic urothelial carcinoma, treated at Memorial Sloan Kettering on a trial protocol, made up the cohort. Peripheral blood mononuclear cells were collected pretreatment and during treatment, with between 1 and 8 total time points per patient. The Qiagen DNeasy Blood extraction kit was used to purify genomic DNA from total PBMCs and from tumor samples. PBMCs were collected pretreatment and during treatment, and were isolated and stored as previously described.

This material consisted of PBMCs, taken around atezolizumab (anti-PD-L1) treatment. This clonotype originated in a man aged 50 to 60 with urothelial cancer. The chain links TRBV7-9 with TRBJ1-2; TRBD1 aligns with 7 central bases. The nucleotides read TGTGCCAGCACCAGGGGGTATGGCTACACCTTC. Translated, it reads CASTRGYGYTF.